Listed below are T cell receptor beta chains from one sample, sequenced in a study of PD-L1 blockade in urothelial cancer. The method was immunoSEQ multiplex PCR; TCRdb's version includes in-frame clones alone and lacks a portion of them. The sample contains around 110,000 clones, approximately 90% of which appear only once. The source was PBMCs, collected around atezolizumab (anti-PD-L1) treatment. The receptor set was obtained from a man in his sixties with urothelial cancer. The CDR3 runs from the conserved cysteine through the conserved F or W. A D gene is named only where the DNA matches it firmly. Clone size is not always given. Where it is, it says once, few, many or a class for expanded clones.

TRBJ1-2 | TRBV25-1 | TRBD1 | NA | CASSESRNRGNYGYTF | TGTGCCAGCAGTGAATCCCGGAACAGGGGGAACTATGGCTACACCTTC
TRBJ2-3 | TRBV10-3 | TRBD2 | NA | CAISEREGTDTQYF | TGTGCCATCAGTGAGCGGGAGGGGACAGATACGCAGTATTTT
TRBJ1-6 | TRBV15 | NA | NA | CATSRDRGGRNSPLHF | TGTGCCACCAGCAGAGATCGGGGGGGTCGTAATTCACCCCTCCACTTT
TRBJ2-7 | TRBV9 | NA | once | CASSPTQGNEQYF | TGTGCCAGCAGCCCCACTCAGGGGAACGAGCAGTACTTC
TRBJ2-7 | TRBV11-2 | NA | NA | CASSLEKQGSSYEQYF | TGTGCCAGCAGCTTAGAAAAACAGGGAAGCTCCTACGAGCAGTACTTC
TRBJ1-5 | TRBV28 | NA | NA | CASSSYWRDSNQPQHF | TGTGCCAGCAGTTCCTATTGGAGGGATAGCAATCAGCCCCAGCATTTT
TRBJ2-1 | TRBV19 | TRBD1 | NA | CASRLQGRNEQFF | TGTGCCAGTCGTTTACAGGGGCGCAATGAGCAGTTCTTC
TRBJ2-1 | TRBV6-5 | NA | NA | CASMAQNKNEQFF | TGTGCCAGCATGGCACAGAACAAAAATGAGCAGTTCTTC
TRBJ1-1 | TRBV29-1 | TRBD1 | NA | CSVKTGGLEGAFF | TGCAGCGTGAAGACAGGGGGCCTAGAAGGAGCTTTCTTT
TRBJ2-5 | TRBV11-3 | NA | NA | CASSLTRGGETQYF | TGTGCCAGCAGCCTTACTAGGGGGGGCGAGACCCAGTACTTC
TRBJ2-1 | TRBV5-1 | TRBD1 | NA | CASSPGTGSSYNEQFF | TGCGCCAGCAGCCCGGGGACAGGGAGCTCCTACAATGAGCAGTTCTTC
TRBJ1-6 | TRBV5-4 | TRBD1 | NA | CASSFDRGNSPLHF | TGTGCCAGCAGCTTCGACAGGGGTAATTCACCCCTCCACTTT
TRBJ2-5 | TRBV5-1 | NA | NA | CASSRNHRQEQETQYF | TGCGCCAGCAGCCGAAACCACAGACAGGAACAAGAGACCCAGTACTTC
TRBJ2-3 | TRBV12-5 | TRBD2 | NA | CASGSGTSGWVDTQYF | TGTGCTAGTGGTTCCGGGACTAGCGGGTGGGTAGATACGCAGTATTTT
TRBJ1-5 | TRBV19 | NA | once | CASSNLLANTQHF | TGTGCCAGTAGTAATCTGCTGGCAAACACCCAGCATTTT
TRBJ1-1 | TRBV5-1 | NA | NA | CASSLGGGGNTEAFF | TGCGCCAGCAGCTTGGGGGGGGGCGGAAACACTGAAGCTTTCTTT
TRBJ1-2 | TRBV7-9 | TRBD1 | NA | CASSLAGEGTGYGYTF | TGTGCCAGCAGCTTAGCCGGGGAGGGGACAGGCTATGGCTACACCTTC
TRBJ2-7 | TRBV5-1 | TRBD1 | NA | CASSLVSGQESDEQYF | TGCGCCAGCAGCTTGGTATCTGGACAGGAAAGCGACGAGCAGTACTTC
TRBJ2-6 | TRBV10-3 | TRBD1 | NA | CAINPGGGSGANVLTF | TGTGCCATCAACCCAGGGGGCGGATCTGGGGCCAACGTCCTGACTTTC
TRBJ2-7 | TRBV15 | NA | NA | CATSRALNEQYF | TGTGCCACCAGCAGAGCCCTAAACGAGCAGTACTTC
TRBJ2-5 | TRBV18 | TRBD2 | NA | CASSELARETQYF | TGTGCCAGCTCAGAACTAGCGAGAGAGACCCAGTACTTC
TRBJ2-1 | TRBV6-1 | TRBD1 | NA | CASGTGGNEQFF | TGTGCCAGCGGGACAGGGGGGAATGAGCAGTTCTTC
TRBJ2-1 | TRBV25-1 | TRBD2 | NA | CASSDPTSGGSYNEQFF | TGTGCCAGCAGTGACCCGACTAGCGGGGGATCCTACAATGAGCAGTTCTTC
TRBJ1-1 | TRBV7-8 | NA | few | CASRRTLNTEAFF | TGTGCCAGCCGTCGGACATTGAACACTGAAGCTTTCTTT
TRBJ2-1 | TRBV6-1 | NA | NA | CASSEALYNEQFF | TGTGCCAGCAGTGAAGCCCTGTACAATGAGCAGTTCTTC
TRBJ1-5 | TRBV19 | TRBD1 | NA | CASRLDRDQPQHF | TGTGCCAGTAGGCTTGACAGGGATCAGCCCCAGCATTTT
TRBJ2-5 | TRBV5-1 | TRBD2 | once | CASSLSGSVGETQYF | TGCGCCAGCAGCTTAAGCGGGAGCGTGGGAGAGACCCAGTACTTC
TRBJ2-5 | TRBV5-4 | NA | NA | CASSGGETQETQYF | TGTGCCAGCAGTGGAGGGGAAACGCAAGAGACCCAGTACTTC
TRBJ1-1 | TRBV29-1 | NA | NA | CSVESGQLNTEAFF | TGCAGCGTTGAAAGCGGTCAGCTGAACACTGAAGCTTTCTTT
TRBJ1-1 | TRBV29-1 | TRBD1 | NA | CSGGQGTRAFF | TGCAGCGGGGGACAGGGGACGAGGGCTTTCTTT
TRBJ1-1 | TRBV7-2 | NA | NA | CASSSQGRTEAFF | TGTGCCAGCAGCTCGCAGGGGAGAACTGAAGCTTTCTTT
TRBJ1-5 | TRBV4-2 | TRBD1 | NA | CASSQVGQGPNQPQHF | TGTGCCAGCAGCCAAGTGGGACAGGGCCCAAATCAGCCCCAGCATTTT
TRBJ1-1 | TRBV13 | TRBD1 | NA | CASSLGQGAYTEAFF | TGTGCCAGCAGCTTAGGGCAGGGGGCCTACACTGAAGCTTTCTTT
TRBJ2-3 | TRBV7-2 | TRBD2 | once | CASSLRLAGATDTQYF | TGTGCCAGCAGCTTACGACTAGCGGGGGCCACAGATACGCAGTATTTT
TRBJ2-5 | TRBV12-5 | NA | NA | CASGLGSGGPRGETQYF | TGTGCTAGTGGTTTGGGTTCCGGGGGTCCTAGGGGAGAGACCCAGTACTTC
TRBJ2-2 | TRBV2 | NA | NA | CASSGKRTGGTGELFF | TGTGCCAGCAGTGGGAAGAGGACCGGGGGCACCGGGGAGCTGTTTTTT
TRBJ2-3 | TRBV5-5 | TRBD2 | once | CASSRLLAGGPPSTDTQYF | TGTGCCAGCAGCAGACTTCTAGCGGGAGGGCCCCCTAGCACAGATACGCAGTATTTT